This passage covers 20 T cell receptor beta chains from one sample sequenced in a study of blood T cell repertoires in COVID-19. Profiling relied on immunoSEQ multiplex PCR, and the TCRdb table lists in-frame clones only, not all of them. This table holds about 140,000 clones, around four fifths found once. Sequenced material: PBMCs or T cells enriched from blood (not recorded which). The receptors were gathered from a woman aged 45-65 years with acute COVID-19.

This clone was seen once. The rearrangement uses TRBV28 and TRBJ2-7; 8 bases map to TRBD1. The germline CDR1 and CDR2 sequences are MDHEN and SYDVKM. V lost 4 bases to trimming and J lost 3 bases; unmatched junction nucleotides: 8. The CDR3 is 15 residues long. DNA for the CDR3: TGTGCCAGCAGTTCCAGGGGACAGGCGAACTACGAGCAGTACTTC. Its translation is CASSSRGQANYEQYF.

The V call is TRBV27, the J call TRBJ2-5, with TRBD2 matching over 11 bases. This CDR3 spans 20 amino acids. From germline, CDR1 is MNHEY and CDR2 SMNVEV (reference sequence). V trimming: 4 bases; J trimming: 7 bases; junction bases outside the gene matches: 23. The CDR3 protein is CASSSSLGTSLSGREGTQYF. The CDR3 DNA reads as TGTGCCAGCAGTTCCTCCTTGGGGACTTCCCTTAGCGGGAGGGAGGGGACCCAGTACTTC.

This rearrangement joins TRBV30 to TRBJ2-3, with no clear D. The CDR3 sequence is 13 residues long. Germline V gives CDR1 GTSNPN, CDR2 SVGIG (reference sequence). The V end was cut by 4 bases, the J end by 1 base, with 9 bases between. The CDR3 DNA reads TGTGCCTGGACTACCCTCCGCACAGATACGCAGTATTTT. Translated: CAWTTLRTDTQYF. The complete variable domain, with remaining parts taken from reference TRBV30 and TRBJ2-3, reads SQTIHQWPATLVQPVGSPLSLECTVEGTSNPNLYWYRQAAGRGLQLLFYSVGIGQISSEVPQNLSASRPQDRQFILSSKKLLLSDSGFYLCAWTTLRTDTQYFGPGTRLTVL.

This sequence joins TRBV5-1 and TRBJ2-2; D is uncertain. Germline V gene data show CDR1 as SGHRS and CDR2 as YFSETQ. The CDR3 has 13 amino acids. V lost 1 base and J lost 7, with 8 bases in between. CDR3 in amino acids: CASSLSSDGELFF. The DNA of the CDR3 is TGCGCCAGCAGCTTGTCCAGCGACGGGGAGCTGTTTTTT.

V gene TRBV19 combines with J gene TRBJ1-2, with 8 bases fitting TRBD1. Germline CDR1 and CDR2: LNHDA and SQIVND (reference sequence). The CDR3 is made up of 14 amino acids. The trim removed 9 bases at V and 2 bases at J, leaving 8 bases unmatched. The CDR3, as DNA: TGTGCCAGCCGGACAGGGTTCGCCAACTATGGCTACACCTTC. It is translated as CASRTGFANYGYTF.

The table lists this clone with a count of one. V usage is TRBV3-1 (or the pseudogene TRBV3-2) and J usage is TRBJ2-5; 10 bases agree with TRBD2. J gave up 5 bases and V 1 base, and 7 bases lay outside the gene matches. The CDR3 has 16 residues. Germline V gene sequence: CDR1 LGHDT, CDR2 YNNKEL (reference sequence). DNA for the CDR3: TGTGCCAGCAGCCAAGGTTTAGCGGGAGGTGTCGAGACCCAGTACTTC. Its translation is CASSQGLAGGVETQYF.

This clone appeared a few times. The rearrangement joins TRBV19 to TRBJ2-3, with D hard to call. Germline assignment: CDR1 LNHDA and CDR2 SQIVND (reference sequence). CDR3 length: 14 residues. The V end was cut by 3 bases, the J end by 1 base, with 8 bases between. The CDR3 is CASSIGLRTDTQYF. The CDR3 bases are TGTGCCAGTAGTATCGGTCTGCGCACAGATACGCAGTATTTT.

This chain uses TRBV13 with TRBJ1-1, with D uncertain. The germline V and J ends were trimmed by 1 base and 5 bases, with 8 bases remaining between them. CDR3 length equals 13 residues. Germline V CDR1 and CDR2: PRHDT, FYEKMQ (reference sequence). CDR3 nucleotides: TGTGCCAGCAGCTTAGTGGGAGGGACTGAAGCTTTCTTT. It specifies CASSLVGGTEAFF.

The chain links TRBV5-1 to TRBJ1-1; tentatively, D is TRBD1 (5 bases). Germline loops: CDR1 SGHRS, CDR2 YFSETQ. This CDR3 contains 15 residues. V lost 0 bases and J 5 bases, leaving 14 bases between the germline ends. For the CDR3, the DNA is TGCGCCAGCAGCTTGGATCCAAGCCGGGGGACTGAAGCTTTCTTT. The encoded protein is CASSLDPSRGTEAFF.

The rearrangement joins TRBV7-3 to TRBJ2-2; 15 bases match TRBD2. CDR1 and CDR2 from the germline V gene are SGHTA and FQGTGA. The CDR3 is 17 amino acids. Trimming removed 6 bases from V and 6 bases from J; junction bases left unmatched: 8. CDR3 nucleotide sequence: TGTGCCAGCAGTTCTGGACTAGCGGGAGGGTTGGCCGGGGAGCTGTTTTTT. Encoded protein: CASSSGLAGGLAGELFF.

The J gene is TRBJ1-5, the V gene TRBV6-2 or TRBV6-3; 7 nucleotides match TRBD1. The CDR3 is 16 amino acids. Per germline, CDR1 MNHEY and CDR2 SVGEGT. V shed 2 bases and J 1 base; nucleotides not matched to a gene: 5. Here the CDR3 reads CASSYVGTVSNQPQHF. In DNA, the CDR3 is TGTGCCAGCAGTTACGTAGGGACAGTCAGCAATCAGCCCCAGCATTTT.

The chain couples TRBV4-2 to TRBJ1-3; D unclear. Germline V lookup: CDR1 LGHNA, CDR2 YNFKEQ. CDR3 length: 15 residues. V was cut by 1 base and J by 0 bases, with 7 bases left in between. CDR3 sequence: CASSQGHSSGNTIYF. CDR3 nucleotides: TGTGCCAGCAGCCAAGGCCACTCCTCTGGAAACACCATATATTTT.

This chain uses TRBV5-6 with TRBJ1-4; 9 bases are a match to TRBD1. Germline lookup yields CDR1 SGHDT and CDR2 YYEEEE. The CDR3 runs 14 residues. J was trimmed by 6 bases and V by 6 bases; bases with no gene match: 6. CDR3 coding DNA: TGTGCCAGCACACAGGGGGCGCATGATGAAAAACTGTTTTTT. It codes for CASTQGAHDEKLFF. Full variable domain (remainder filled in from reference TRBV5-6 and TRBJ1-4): DAGVTQSPTHLIKTRGQQVTLRCSPKSGHDTVSWYQQALGQGPQFIFQYYEEEERQRGNFPDRFSGHQFPNYSSELNVNALLLGDSALYLCASTQGAHDEKLFFGSGTQLSVL.

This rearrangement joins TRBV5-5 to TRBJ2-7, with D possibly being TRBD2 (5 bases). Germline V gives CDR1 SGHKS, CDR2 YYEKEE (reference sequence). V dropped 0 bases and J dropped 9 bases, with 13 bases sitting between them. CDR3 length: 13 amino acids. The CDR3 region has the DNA TGTGCCAGCAGCTTGGAACCTCCCAGCGGGCAGTACTTC. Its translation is CASSLEPPSGQYF. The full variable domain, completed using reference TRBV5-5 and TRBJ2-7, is DAGVTQSPTHLIKTRGQQVTLRCSPISGHKSVSWYQQVLGQGPQFIFQYYEKEERGRGNFPDRFSARQFPNYSSELNVNALLLGDSALYLCASSLEPPSGQYFGPGTRLTVT.

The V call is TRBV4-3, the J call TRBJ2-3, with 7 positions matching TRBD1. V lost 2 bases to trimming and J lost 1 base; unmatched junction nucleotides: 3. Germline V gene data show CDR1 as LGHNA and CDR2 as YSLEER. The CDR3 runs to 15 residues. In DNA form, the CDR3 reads TGCGCCAGCAGCCAAACAGGGGATGGCACAGATACGCAGTATTTT. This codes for CASSQTGDGTDTQYF.

DNA of the CDR3: TGTGCCAGCAGCCAAGCGGGACAGGGCATCAATGAGCAGTTCTTC. As protein: CASSQAGQGINEQFF. The rearrangement joins TRBV7-3 to TRBJ2-1; 9 bases map to TRBD1. The J segment lost 6 bases and the V segment lost 5 bases, leaving 8 bases of the junction unmatched. This CDR3 is 15 amino acids long. CDR1 and CDR2 from the germline V gene are SGHTA and FQGTGA. The full variable domain, its missing parts supplied by reference TRBV7-3 and TRBJ2-1, is GAGVSQTPSNKVTEKGKYVELRCDPISGHTALYWYRQSLGQGPEFLIYFQGTGAADDSGLPNDRFFAVRPEGSVSTLKIQRTERGDSAVYLCASSQAGQGINEQFFGPGTRLTVL.

The CDR3 sequence: CASSLGGWGTDTQYF. CDR3 sequence (DNA): TGTGCCAGCAGCTTAGGAGGGTGGGGCACAGATACGCAGTATTTT. The rearrangement joins TRBV11-3 to TRBJ2-3, with a possible D match to TRBD2 (5 bases). The V gene lost 1 base and the J gene lost 1 base, with 9 bases spanning the gap. The germline V gene has CDR1 SGHNT and CDR2 YENEEA. The CDR3 contains 15 residues.

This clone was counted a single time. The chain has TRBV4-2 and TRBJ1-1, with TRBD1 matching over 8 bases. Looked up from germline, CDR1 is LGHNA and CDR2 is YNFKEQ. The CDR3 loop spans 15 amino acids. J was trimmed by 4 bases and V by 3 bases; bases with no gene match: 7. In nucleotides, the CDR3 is TGTGCCAGCAGCCACCTGGACAGGGACGGCACTGAAGCTTTCTTT. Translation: CASSHLDRDGTEAFF.

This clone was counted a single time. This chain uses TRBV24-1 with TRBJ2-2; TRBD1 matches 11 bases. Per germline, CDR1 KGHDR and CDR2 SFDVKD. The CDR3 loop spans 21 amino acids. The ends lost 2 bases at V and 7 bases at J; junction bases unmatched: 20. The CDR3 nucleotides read TGTGCCACCAGTGATTCTCCGGGACAGGGGGTCGGTAGCGGGAAAATCGGGGAGCTGTTTTTT. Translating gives CATSDSPGQGVGSGKIGELFF.

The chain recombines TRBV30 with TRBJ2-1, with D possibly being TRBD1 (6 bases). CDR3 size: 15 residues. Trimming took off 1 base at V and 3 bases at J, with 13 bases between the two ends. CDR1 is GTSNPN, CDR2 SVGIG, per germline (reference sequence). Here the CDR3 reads CAWSDGRGFYNEQFF. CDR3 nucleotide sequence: TGTGCCTGGAGTGACGGCAGGGGCTTCTACAATGAGCAGTTCTTC.